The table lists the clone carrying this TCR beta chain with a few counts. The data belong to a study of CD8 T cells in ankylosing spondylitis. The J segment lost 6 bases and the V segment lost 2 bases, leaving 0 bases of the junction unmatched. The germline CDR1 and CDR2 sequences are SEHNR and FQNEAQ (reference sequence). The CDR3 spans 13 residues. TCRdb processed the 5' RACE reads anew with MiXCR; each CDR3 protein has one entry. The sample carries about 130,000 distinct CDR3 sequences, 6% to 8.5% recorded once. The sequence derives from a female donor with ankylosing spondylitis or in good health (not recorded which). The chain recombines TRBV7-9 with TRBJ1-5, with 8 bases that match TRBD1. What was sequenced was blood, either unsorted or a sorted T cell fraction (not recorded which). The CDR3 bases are TGTGCCAGCAGCTTACAGGGGGCTCAGCCCCAGCATTTT. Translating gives CASSLQGAQPQHF. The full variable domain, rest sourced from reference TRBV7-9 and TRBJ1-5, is DTGVSQNPRHKITKRGQNVTFRCDPISEHNRLYWYRQTLGQGPEFLTYFQNEAQLEKSRLLSDRFSAERPKGSFSTLEIQRTEQGDSAMYLCASSLQGAQPQHFGDGTRLSIL.